A selection of T cell receptor beta chains follows, all from one sample in a study of cytomegalovirus exposure and HLA in healthy donors. Clones were read by immunoSEQ multiplex PCR, and TCRdb kept only the in-frame ones, dropping some. Here the sample spans some 150,000 clones, 75% to 85% being singletons. Sample: PBMCs. The receptors derive from a female donor in good health and CMV-seropositive. CDR3s include the opening cysteine and the closing phenylalanine or tryptophan. The order of the fields is CDR3 DNA, CDR3 protein, clone size, D gene, J gene, V gene. The D gene is left open where the match is weak. Size is stated for part of the rows, as once, few or many counts, or as a class when the clone is expanded.

TGTGCCACCCGGACAGGCTCCTACGAGCAGTACTTC,CATRTGSYEQYF,NA,TRBD1,TRBJ2-7,TRBV28
TGTGTCAGCAGTAAGGACAGGGCGTCCTACGAGCAGTACTTC,CVSSKDRASYEQYF,NA,TRBD1,TRBJ2-7,TRBV2
TGTGCCAGCAGCTCGAGCTTAAATCAGCCCCAGCATTTT,CASSSSLNQPQHF,NA,NA,TRBJ1-5,TRBV11-2
TGCGCCAGCAGTGTGGGACAGGGGATTTACAATGAGCAGTTCTTC,CASSVGQGIYNEQFF,NA,TRBD1,TRBJ2-1,TRBV10-2
TGTGCCTGGACCTCAGGACAGCCCTACTATGGCTACACCTTC,CAWTSGQPYYGYTF,once,NA,TRBJ1-2,TRBV30
TGTGCCAGCAGCCCGCCCGCGGGAGGGCGGTACGAGCAGTACTTC,CASSPPAGGRYEQYF,NA,TRBD2,TRBJ2-7,TRBV7-2
TGTGCCACCAGCAGAGGGTCTAAGAACACTGAAGCTTTCTTT,CATSRGSKNTEAFF,NA,NA,TRBJ1-1,TRBV15
TGTGCCAGCAGCTTTGACAGTTTAGATACGCAGTATTTT,CASSFDSLDTQYF,NA,NA,TRBJ2-3,TRBV5-4
TGTGCCAGCACCCCCGAACTAGCGGGAGTTGAGACCCAGTACTTC,CASTPELAGVETQYF,NA,TRBD2,TRBJ2-5,TRBV5-4
TGTGCCAGTATGTCCAGGAAAAACATTCAGTACTTC,CASMSRKNIQYF,few,NA,TRBJ2-4,TRBV19
TGTGCCAGCAGCTTCCGGACAGGACCTTCCGAAAAACTGTTTTTT,CASSFRTGPSEKLFF,NA,TRBD1,TRBJ1-4,TRBV5-4
TGTGCCACCAGCGGAAAACGAGGGACAAATATTGAAAAACTGTTTTTT,CATSGKRGTNIEKLFF,NA,NA,TRBJ1-4,TRBV15
TGTGCCAGCAGTTATGGAGTAGAAAAACTGTTTTTT,CASSYGVEKLFF,NA,NA,TRBJ1-4,TRBV6-5
TGTGCCAGCAGTGAGACTGCAATGAACACTGAAGCTTTCTTT,CASSETAMNTEAFF,NA,NA,TRBJ1-1,TRBV6-1
TGTGCAAGTCGCTTCCTAGCCTATGAGCAGTTCTTC,CASRFLAYEQFF,NA,NA,TRBJ2-1,TRBV12-2
TGTGCCACCAGCAGAGGCCTCATCACAGGGAGTACTGAAGCTTTCTTT,CATSRGLITGSTEAFF,NA,NA,TRBJ1-1,TRBV15
TGTGCCAGCAGTGTGCAGGGCAAAGGCTACACCTTC,CASSVQGKGYTF,NA,NA,TRBJ1-2,TRBV2
TGTGCCAGTACGGAAGAACAGGGGATTACAGATACGCAGTATTTT,CASTEEQGITDTQYF,NA,TRBD1,TRBJ2-3,TRBV19
TGTGCCTGGGTCAGGCCGTTCAGGGGGCTATATGGCTACACCTTC,CAWVRPFRGLYGYTF,NA,TRBD1,TRBJ1-2,TRBV30
TGCGCCAGCAGCCGACAGGGGGACTATGGCTACACCTTC,CASSRQGDYGYTF,few,TRBD1,TRBJ1-2,TRBV5-1
TGTGCCAGCAGCGTTCTGGCGGAAGGCACTGAAGCTTTCTTT,CASSVLAEGTEAFF,once,NA,TRBJ1-1,TRBV9
TGTGCCAGCTCACCAGACAGGAATACCGGGGAGCTGTTTTTT,CASSPDRNTGELFF,NA,NA,TRBJ2-2,TRBV18
TGTGCCAGTCGACAGCCCGGGACAGGGCCCGGCACTGAAGCTTTCTTT,CASRQPGTGPGTEAFF,NA,TRBD1,TRBJ1-1,TRBV19
TGTGCCAGCAGTTTTGTAGCTGGTATGGATGTCTACACCTTC,CASSFVAGMDVYTF,few,NA,TRBJ1-2,TRBV28
TGTGCCTGGAGCGGGACAGGGCAAGAGACCCAGTACTTC,CAWSGTGQETQYF,NA,TRBD1,TRBJ2-5,TRBV30
TGCGCCAGCAGCCCAAGCGGGGACCCCTACGAGCAGTACTTC,CASSPSGDPYEQYF,once,TRBD2,TRBJ2-7,TRBV5-1
TGTGCCAGCAGCAAACGGGACAGGGGCACTGAAGCTTTCTTT,CASSKRDRGTEAFF,NA,TRBD1,TRBJ1-1,TRBV11-2
TGTGCCTGGAGCGAAAAAGGGCAGGGCTACGAGCAGTACTTC,CAWSEKGQGYEQYF,NA,NA,TRBJ2-7,TRBV30
TGCGCCGGCCGACAGGGAAGCACAGATACGCAGTATTTT,CAGRQGSTDTQYF,NA,TRBD1,TRBJ2-3,TRBV5-1
TGTGCCTGGAGTCCATCGACAGGGTTCGGCTACACCTTC,CAWSPSTGFGYTF,NA,TRBD1,TRBJ1-2,TRBV30
TGCGCCAGCAGCCCCCAGGGGACGAACCCAGCATATGGCTACACCTTC,CASSPQGTNPAYGYTF,NA,NA,TRBJ1-2,TRBV5-1
TGTGCCAGCAGTTCTGGGGGGGCTAGCGATACCTACGAGCAGTACTTC,CASSSGGASDTYEQYF,NA,NA,TRBJ2-7,TRBV28
TGTGCCAGCAGCCTGCTAGGTGGAGGGGCCATGAACACTGAAGCTTTCTTT,CASSLLGGGAMNTEAFF,once,NA,TRBJ1-1,TRBV5-6
TGTGCTAGTGGTCCCATCATAGCGGGAGGGCCCTACGAGCAGTACTTC,CASGPIIAGGPYEQYF,NA,TRBD2,TRBJ2-7,TRBV12-5
TGTGCCAGCAGCATAGGGTGGGCCCCGTCGGAGACCCAGTACTTC,CASSIGWAPSETQYF,NA,NA,TRBJ2-5,TRBV11-2
TGTGCCAGCAGGTCGGGGCGGGGGACTCTCACCGGGGAGCTGTTTTTT,CASRSGRGTLTGELFF,NA,TRBD2,TRBJ2-2,TRBV9
TGTGCCAGCAGCTTAGCGAAGCGAAGTTGGGATACGCAGTATTTT,CASSLAKRSWDTQYF,few,NA,TRBJ2-3,TRBV11-1
TGTGCCAGCAGCTTAGGACAGGCGAACACTGAAGCTTTCTTT,CASSLGQANTEAFF,NA,NA,TRBJ1-1,TRBV7-9
TGTGCCTGGAGTGTACTCGGGGAGACCCAGTACTTC,CAWSVLGETQYF,NA,NA,TRBJ2-5,TRBV30
TGTGCCAGCAGCCTAAGACAGGGAATGAACACTGAAGCTTTCTTT,CASSLRQGMNTEAFF,NA,TRBD1,TRBJ1-1,TRBV5-5
TGTGCCAGCAGCCCCGGTGGAGATCGGAGGGCTTTCTTT,CASSPGGDRRAFF,few,NA,TRBJ1-1,TRBV5-6
TGCGCCAGCAGCTTGGTTAACCAGGGCTCACCCCTCCACTTT,CASSLVNQGSPLHF,NA,NA,TRBJ1-6,TRBV5-1
TGTGCCAGCAGCCCATACTTTGGAGGCACAGATACGCAGTATTTT,CASSPYFGGTDTQYF,NA,NA,TRBJ2-3,TRBV7-6
TGTGCCAGTAGCCCCCAGGGGACCTACCTCGGCTACACCTTC,CASSPQGTYLGYTF,few,NA,TRBJ1-2,TRBV19
TGTGCCAGCAGCCCGGGACAGGGTGTCTATGGCTACACCTTC,CASSPGQGVYGYTF,few,TRBD1,TRBJ1-2,TRBV6-6
TGTGCCAGCAGCGTTACGGGATCTGTCTCCTACAATGAGCAGTTCTTC,CASSVTGSVSYNEQFF,NA,NA,TRBJ2-1,TRBV11-3
TGTGCCAGCAGCTTAAGTCCGGAGTTCTACACTGAAGCTTTCTTT,CASSLSPEFYTEAFF,NA,NA,TRBJ1-1,TRBV11-1
TGTGCCAGCAATAAGGCAGGGACAGGGAACACTGAAGCTTTCTTT,CASNKAGTGNTEAFF,NA,TRBD1,TRBJ1-1,TRBV2
TGTGCCAGCAGTTCTAGCGGTAGCACAGATACGCAGTATTTT,CASSSSGSTDTQYF,NA,TRBD2,TRBJ2-3,TRBV6-6
TGTGCCAGCAGCCGTGGTATTAACGAGCAGTACTTC,CASSRGINEQYF,NA,NA,TRBJ2-7,TRBV7-9
TGTGCCAGCAGTTCGAGGGAAACCAAAAACATTCAGTACTTC,CASSSRETKNIQYF,NA,NA,TRBJ2-4,TRBV27
TGTGCCAGCCACCGGACAGGGATCCCCTACGAGCAGTACTTC,CASHRTGIPYEQYF,once,TRBD1,TRBJ2-7,TRBV27
TGTGCCAGTAGTATTGGGCGGGGGATCAATGAGCAGTTCTTC,CASSIGRGINEQFF,NA,TRBD2,TRBJ2-1,TRBV19